A selection of T cell receptor beta chains follows, all from one sample in a study of OX40 agonist ivuxolimab in advanced cancers. Measured with immunoSEQ multiplex PCR; TCRdb has only the in-frame clones, and not every one. This repertoire shows 50,000 to 65,000 clones, approximately 85% found once; its top ten account for more than 5%. This sample comprised CD4+ or CD8+ T cells sorted from blood, obtained in a trial of the OX40 agonist ivuxolimab. The source of these receptors is an adult with an advanced solid tumor such as melanoma, head and neck, liver or kidney cancer. CDR3s include the opening cysteine and the closing phenylalanine or tryptophan. A D gene is named only where the DNA matches it firmly. Not all rows give a size; the values are once, few, many and, for expanded clones, a class.

V gene,clone size,J gene,D gene,CDR3 DNA,CDR3 protein
TRBV28,NA,TRBJ2-2,TRBD1,TGTGCCAGCAGTCATAGGTGGGACAGTCTATACCCCGCGAACACCGGGGAGCTGTTTTTT,CASSHRWDSLYPANTGELFF
TRBV6-5,NA,TRBJ2-7,TRBD2,TGTGCCAGCAAACTAGCGGCGAGCTCCTACGAGCAGTACTTC,CASKLAASSYEQYF
TRBV7-2,NA,TRBJ2-5,NA,TGTGCCAGCAGCTATACCGGGACTGGAGTCGAGACCCAGTACTTC,CASSYTGTGVETQYF
TRBV7-2,NA,TRBJ1-6,TRBD1,TGTGCCAGCCGTAGCGGGACAGTTAATTCACCCCTCCACTTT,CASRSGTVNSPLHF
TRBV4-1,NA,TRBJ1-6,NA,TGCGCCAGCAGCCAAGGGCGAGGGGGGAGCTCCTATAATTCACCCCTCCACTTT,CASSQGRGGSSYNSPLHF
TRBV5-5,once,TRBJ1-5,NA,TGTGCCAGCAGCTTGGCCGACGTACAGCCCCAGCATTTT,CASSLADVQPQHF
TRBV10-1,NA,TRBJ1-5,NA,TGCGCCGCGGTGGGAGGGGACTCTAATCAGCCCCAGCATTTT,CAAVGGDSNQPQHF
TRBV30,NA,TRBJ2-3,TRBD1,TGTGCCTGGAGTTTAGTGACAGGGTGGGGCACAGATACGCAGTATTTT,CAWSLVTGWGTDTQYF
TRBV5-8,few,TRBJ2-3,NA,TGTGCCAGCAGTCCCCGGACTTCAAGCACAGATACGCAGTATTTT,CASSPRTSSTDTQYF
TRBV25-1,NA,TRBJ2-5,NA,TGTGCCAGCGTCAGGGAATCGGTCCTCCAAGAGACCCAGTACTTC,CASVRESVLQETQYF
TRBV19,once,TRBJ2-2,NA,TGTGCCAGTAGTAGCCAGGGTAGCACCGGGGAGCTGTTTTTT,CASSSQGSTGELFF
TRBV7-9,NA,TRBJ2-3,NA,TGTGCCAGCAATCACGGTACTAGCACAGATACGCAGTATTTT,CASNHGTSTDTQYF
TRBV7-9,NA,TRBJ2-2,NA,TGTGCCAGCAGCTTACCCGGGGAGCTGTTTTTT,CASSLPGELFF
TRBV6-1,NA,TRBJ2-5,TRBD2,TGTGCCAGCAGTGAAGCGCGGGGGGGAGGAGAGACCCAGTACTTC,CASSEARGGGETQYF
TRBV5-4,NA,TRBJ2-1,NA,TGTGCCAGCAGCCCGAGGGACTTCTACAATGGGCAGTTCTTC,CASSPRDFYNGQFF
TRBV7-2,NA,TRBJ2-7,NA,TGTGCCAGCGCCCATCGGGAGTTGGGCGAGCAGTACTTC,CASAHRELGEQYF
TRBV7-2,NA,TRBJ2-3,NA,TGTGCCAGCAGCCCCACCCGCACAGATACGCAGTATTTT,CASSPTRTDTQYF
TRBV4-3,NA,TRBJ1-1,NA,TGCGCCAGCAGCCCGACGCTGGGCACTGAAGCTTTCTTT,CASSPTLGTEAFF
TRBV27,NA,TRBJ1-5,TRBD1,TGTGCCAGCAGGGGACAGCACACTAGCAATCAGCCCCAGCATTTT,CASRGQHTSNQPQHF
TRBV6-5,few,TRBJ2-7,NA,TGTGCCAGCAGTTACACGGGACGGGCCTACGAGCAGTACTTC,CASSYTGRAYEQYF
TRBV10-3,NA,TRBJ1-1,TRBD1,TGTGCCATCAGTTACAGGGGGGCGGGTGACACTGAAGCTTTCTTT,CAISYRGAGDTEAFF
TRBV7-2,NA,TRBJ2-5,NA,TGTGCCAGCAGCCCGGACTCGGGGCCTGAAGAGACCCAGTACTTC,CASSPDSGPEETQYF
TRBV19,NA,TRBJ2-3,NA,TGTGCCAGTAGTCGATTGCGTACTAGCACAGATACGCAGTATTTT,CASSRLRTSTDTQYF
TRBV6-5,NA,TRBJ1-1,NA,TGTGCCAGCAGTTACGACCCGGGGGATGAAGCTTTCTTT,CASSYDPGDEAFF
TRBV5-1,NA,TRBJ1-6,NA,TGCGCCAGCATGGAGGGAGTCAATAATTCACCCCTCCACTTT,CASMEGVNNSPLHF
TRBV11-1,NA,TRBJ2-3,TRBD2,TGTGCCAGCAGCTTACTAGCGGGAGGACTAGATACGCAGTATTTT,CASSLLAGGLDTQYF
TRBV19,NA,TRBJ1-5,TRBD1,TGTGCCAGTAGTAGACGGGACAGGGGTAACGAGCCCCAGCATTTT,CASSRRDRGNEPQHF
TRBV10-1,NA,TRBJ2-1,NA,TGCGCCAGCAGTGAGTCGTACAATGAGCAGTTCTTC,CASSESYNEQFF
TRBV6-6,NA,TRBJ1-4,NA,TGTGCCAGCAGTTACCAGGGGTCTAATGAAAAACTGTTTTTT,CASSYQGSNEKLFF
TRBV5-1,NA,TRBJ1-1,NA,TGCGCCAGCGCCTCCTTGCATCAGAACACTGAAGCTTTCTTT,CASASLHQNTEAFF
TRBV19,few,TRBJ1-1,NA,TGTGCCAGTAGTATGTACCCGAACACTGAAGCTTTCTTT,CASSMYPNTEAFF
TRBV30,NA,TRBJ2-2,TRBD2,TGTGCCTGCCCGAGTACTAGCGGGAGTCGGACCGGGGAGCTGTTTTTT,CACPSTSGSRTGELFF
TRBV29-1,few,TRBJ1-1,NA,TGCAGCGTTCAGAACACTGAAGCTTTCTTT,CSVQNTEAFF
TRBV10-1,NA,TRBJ2-3,NA,TGCGCCAGCAGTGACCCTGGGGCTCCAAGCACAGATACGCAGTATTTT,CASSDPGAPSTDTQYF
TRBV6-5,NA,TRBJ2-5,TRBD2,TGTGCCAGCAGTTATACTAGCGGTCAAGAGACCCAGTACTTC,CASSYTSGQETQYF
TRBV29-1,NA,TRBJ2-5,NA,TGCAGCGAGCTAGGGGCGTACGGAGAGACCCAGTACTTC,CSELGAYGETQYF
TRBV7-9,NA,TRBJ2-5,NA,TGTGCCAGCAGCTTGCAAGAGACCCAGTACTTC,CASSLQETQYF
TRBV7-2,few,TRBJ1-5,TRBD1,TGTGCCAGCAGCTCTTCGACAGGGGTTTCTCAGCCCCAGCATTTT,CASSSSTGVSQPQHF